The next 30 T cell receptor beta chains were all read from a single sample in a study of T cells of healthy individuals. Via MiXCR, TCRdb re-called the 5' RACE reads, giving one row per CDR3 protein. The sample includes around 63,000 distinct CDR3 sequences, around 16% of them seen just once. The receptor set was obtained from a human donor in good health.

This clonotype was detected ten times or more. The genes are TRBV20-1 and TRBJ2-7; 10 nucleotides agree with TRBD2. The CDR3 is 14 residues long. The V and J ends lost 6 bases and 6 bases, in that order; junction bases with no gene match: 11. Germline V CDR1 and CDR2: DFQATT, SNEGSKA (reference sequence). DNA for the CDR3: TGCAGTGCACTTACTAGCGGGAAAGTTTTCGAGCAGTACTTC. Translated, it gives CSALTSGKVFEQYF.

V gene TRBV6-5 combines with J gene TRBJ1-1, with TRBD1 as a possible D gene (5 bases). The germline CDR1 and CDR2 sequences are MNHEY and SVGAGI. V lost 0 bases to trimming and J lost 9 bases, with 11 bases between them. This CDR3 is 13 amino acids long. The CDR3 spells CASSYSWGEKAFF. The CDR3 DNA is TGTGCCAGCAGTTACTCGTGGGGGGAAAAAGCTTTCTTT.

The chain employs TRBV5-1 and TRBJ2-2; 7 bases are a match to TRBD1. Trimming at V came to 5 bases and at J to 7 bases, leaving 8 bases not matched to a gene. The germline CDR1 and CDR2 sequences are SGHRS and YFSETQ. The CDR3 length is 14 residues. The CDR3 protein is CASRTGKYIGELFF. CDR3 coding DNA: TGCGCCAGCAGGACAGGGAAATACATCGGGGAGCTGTTTTTT.

This clonotype was counted between two and nine times. The V and J genes are TRBV12-3 or TRBV12-4 and TRBJ1-6; D ambiguous. With 3 bases removed from V and 8 bases from J, the gap between germline ends came to 5 bases. The CDR3 contains 12 residues. The CDR3 is CASSLTDSPLHF. The CDR3 bases are TGTGCCAGCAGTTTGACGGATTCACCCCTCCACTTT.

This clonotype was seen many times. This chain joins TRBV29-1 and TRBJ2-3, with 7 nucleotides matching TRBD2. The CDR3 length is 13 residues. Per germline, CDR1 SQVTM and CDR2 ANQGSEA. Trimming took 8 bases from V and 1 from J; bases not matched to a gene: 6. DNA for the CDR3: TGCAGCCCTAGACTAGCTGGCACAGATACGCAGTATTTT. It yields the protein CSPRLAGTDTQYF.

This clonotype was observed a few times. The rearrangement joins TRBV7-6 to TRBJ1-1; 7 nucleotides align to TRBD1. The CDR3 runs to 13 residues. Per the germline V gene, CDR1 is SGHVS and CDR2 is FNYEAQ. The trim removed 5 bases at V and 5 bases at J, leaving 5 bases unmatched. CDR3 nucleotide sequence: TGTGCCAGCAGCCAGGGGGGCAGGACTGAAGCTTTCTTT. Its translation is CASSQGGRTEAFF.

The CDR3 coding sequence is TGCGCCAGCAGCTTGGAGGTGTCAAATTCACCCCTCCACTTT. Its translation: CASSLEVSNSPLHF. The chain employs TRBV5-1 and TRBJ1-6; no firm D call. The V and J ends lost 0 bases and 7 bases respectively, with 8 bases between them. The CDR3 spans 14 residues. Per the germline V gene, CDR1 is SGHRS and CDR2 is YFSETQ.

This clonotype was seen a single time. The chain links TRBV15 to TRBJ1-5; D is unclear. V was pared by 6 bases and J by 3 bases, with 9 bases between. The CDR3 covers 13 residues. Germline CDR1 is LNHNV and CDR2 is YYDKDF (reference sequence). Written as DNA, the CDR3 is TGTGCCACCAGGAGGCAGGACAATCAGCCCCAGCATTTT. It translates to CATRRQDNQPQHF.

This clonotype was found a few times. The rearrangement links TRBV5-1 to TRBJ2-5; either TRBD1 or TRBD2 may fit D (5 bases each). CDR3 length: 14 amino acids. CDR1 SGHRS and CDR2 YFSETQ come from the germline V gene. V dropped 4 bases and J dropped 1 base, with 11 bases sitting between them. The chain's CDR3 is CASSEGLIQETQYF. In DNA, the CDR3 is TGCGCCAGCAGCGAGGGGCTCATCCAAGAGACCCAGTACTTC. Full variable domain (outside the CDR3, taken from reference TRBV5-1 and TRBJ2-5): KAGVTQTPRYLIKTRGQQVTLSCSPISGHRSVSWYQQTPGQGLQFLFEYFSETQRNKGNFPGRFSGRQFSNSRSEMNVSTLELGDSALYLCASSEGLIQETQYFGPGTRLLVL.

This rearrangement joins TRBV12-3 or TRBV12-4 to TRBJ2-5; D is unresolved. This CDR3 region has 15 residues. V lost 6 bases and J 1 base, leaving 15 bases between the germline ends. In DNA, the CDR3 is TGTGCCAGCAGCACCCGACTCGGGCCCCAAGAGACCCAGTACTTC. Translating gives CASSTRLGPQETQYF.

This clonotype was detected only a few times. The genes are TRBV7-8 and TRBJ1-1, with 10 bases that match TRBD1. CDR3 length: 15 residues. From germline, CDR1 is SGHVS and CDR2 FQNEAQ. V was pared by 5 bases and J by 3 bases, with 6 bases of the junction left unmatched. CDR3 in amino acids: CASSLRTGGHTEAFF. In DNA, the CDR3 is TGTGCCAGCAGCCTTCGGACAGGGGGGCACACTGAAGCTTTCTTT.

At least ten counts were recorded for this clonotype. The V and J genes are TRBV9 and TRBJ2-1; D possibly corresponds to TRBD2 (6 bases). The V and J ends lost 0 bases and 9 bases respectively, with 16 bases between them. The CDR3 runs 15 residues. CDR1 is SGDLS and CDR2 is YYNGEE in the germline V gene. CDR3 sequence reads: CASSVDGGTRVEQFF. The CDR3 DNA reads TGTGCCAGCAGCGTAGACGGCGGGACGCGAGTTGAGCAGTTCTTC.

This clonotype was counted between two and nine times. The gene calls are TRBV4-1 and TRBJ1-4; D possibly corresponds to TRBD1 (6 bases). V was cut by 4 bases and J by 6 bases, with 18 bases left in between. The V gene's germline CDR1 is MGHRA and CDR2 YSYEKL. The CDR3 length is 16 residues. CDR3 residues: CASSPDPTGLDEKLFF. CDR3 nucleotides: TGCGCCAGCAGCCCAGACCCGACAGGTTTAGATGAAAAACTGTTTTTT.

The V call is TRBV6-5, the J call TRBJ2-5, with 11 nucleotides matching TRBD2. With V trimmed by 6 bases and J by 1 base, 4 bases remained unmatched. This CDR3 is 15 amino acids long. Germline V gene sequence: CDR1 MNHEY, CDR2 SVGAGI. The CDR3 coding sequence is TGTGCCAGCAGCTTTAGCGGGAGGGGCCAAGAGACCCAGTACTTC. This translates into CASSFSGRGQETQYF.

The chain links TRBV7-9 to TRBJ2-3, with D uncertain. Germline V gene sequence: CDR1 SEHNR, CDR2 FQNEAQ (reference sequence). The CDR3 is 12 residues long. V shed 6 bases and J shed 5 bases, with 9 bases lying between them. The CDR3 here is CASSAPGDTQYF. The CDR3 DNA follows: TGTGCCAGCAGTGCTCCCGGAGATACGCAGTATTTT.

This chain connects TRBV12-3 or TRBV12-4 to TRBJ2-7; TRBD1 aligns across 8 bases. CDR3 size: 14 residues. Trimming at V came to 4 bases and at J to 5 bases, leaving 7 bases not matched to a gene. CDR3 protein: CASSYPDRVNEQYF. CDR3 sequence (DNA): TGTGCCAGCAGTTACCCGGACAGGGTTAACGAGCAGTACTTC.

This chain uses TRBV7-2 with TRBJ2-7, with D possibly TRBD2 on 6 matching bases. The germline gives CDR1 SGHTA, CDR2 FQGNSA. The CDR3 has 17 amino acids. Trimming pared 2 bases from V and 3 bases from J, leaving 20 bases between. The CDR3 nucleotides read TGTGCCAGCAGCTTATGGGGGGTGATTCGGGGTGACTACGAGCAGTACTTC. Its translation: CASSLWGVIRGDYEQYF.

Only a few counts were recorded for this clonotype. The genes are TRBV28 and TRBJ1-1; D gene ambiguous. CDR1 and CDR2 from the germline V gene are MDHEN and SYDVKM. Trimming shortened V by 3 bases and J by 2 bases, and 4 bases separated the two germline ends. This CDR3 has 12 residues. CDR3 bases: TGTGCCAGCAGTTTTATTAACACTGAAGCTTTCTTT. Amino acid sequence: CASSFINTEAFF.

This clonotype was counted at least ten times. The genes are TRBV29-1 and TRBJ2-3; tentatively, D is TRBD1 (5 bases). CDR1 is SQVTM and CDR2 is ANQGSEA in the germline V gene. Trimming removed 6 bases from V and 3 bases from J, with 16 bases in between. This CDR3 comprises 14 residues. The chain's CDR3 is CSVDLWGGTDTQYF. CDR3 in DNA: TGCAGCGTCGACCTATGGGGCGGAACAGATACGCAGTATTTT.

This clonotype was seen only a few times. The rearrangement uses TRBV28 and TRBJ1-3; a possible D gene is TRBD1 (5 bases). This CDR3 comprises 15 residues. Germline CDR1 is MDHEN and CDR2 is SYDVKM. V was trimmed by 9 bases and J by 2 bases, leaving 17 bases between them. CDR3 region: CASTTAMATGNTIYF. CDR3 nucleotides: TGTGCCAGTACGACAGCCATGGCCACTGGAAACACCATATATTTT.

There are many counts of this clonotype. The V call is TRBV2, the J call TRBJ2-1, with D possibly TRBD1 on 5 matching bases. V gave up 8 bases and J gave up 9 bases, with 8 bases separating them. The CDR3 is 10 residues long. CDR1 and CDR2 (germline): SNHLY, FYNNEI. The CDR3 nucleotides read TGTGCCAGCGCAAGGGGTGAGCAGTTCTTC. It codes for CASARGEQFF.

This clonotype occurred a few times. The V call is TRBV20-1, the J call TRBJ2-1; tentatively, D is TRBD2 (8 bases). The ends were cut back, 4 bases at V and 4 bases at J, with 17 bases in the middle. CDR1 is DFQATT and CDR2 is SNEGSKA in the germline V gene (reference sequence). This CDR3 spans 15 amino acids. The DNA of the CDR3 is TGCAGTGCTACCACGGGGGGGACAGTATACAATGAGCAGTTCTTC. This codes for CSATTGGTVYNEQFF.

V usage is TRBV12-5 and J usage is TRBJ1-5; the D gene is possibly TRBD1 (5 bases). Trimming cost V 2 bases and J 2 bases, with 22 bases left between them. Germline CDR1 is LGHNT and CDR2 is FRNRAP. The CDR3 loop spans 19 amino acids. CDR3 amino acids: CASGLLRLGGGRGNQPQHF. CDR3 nucleotides: TGTGCTAGTGGTTTGTTGCGACTTGGGGGAGGGCGAGGCAATCAGCCCCAGCATTTT.

Only a few counts were recorded for this clonotype. At one end, the junction sequence differs from germline, possibly due to a read error. J is TRBJ1-1 and V is TRBV12-3 or TRBV12-4; 7 nucleotides line up with TRBD1. This CDR3 has 14 residues. The CDR3 DNA reads TGTGCCAGCATTTTATCAGGGGGGAACACTGAAGCTTTCTTT. It yields the protein CASILSGGNTEAFF.

This CDR3 reads CASSIAGSSYNEQFF. CDR3 in DNA: TGTGCCAGCAGTATAGCGGGGAGCTCCTACAATGAGCAGTTCTTC. The J gene is TRBJ2-1, the V gene TRBV6-1; 8 positions agree with TRBD2. Germline assignment: CDR1 MNHNS and CDR2 SASEGT. The V segment lost 5 bases and the J segment 0 bases; nucleotides outside the gene matches: 3. The CDR3 covers 15 residues.

In its sample, this clonotype was seen a few times. The chain carries TRBV11-1 and TRBJ2-1, with TRBD1 matching over 8 bases. Germline CDR1 reads SGHAT; CDR2 reads FQDESV (reference sequence). The CDR3 runs to 17 residues. The V and J ends lost 3 bases and 1 base, in that order; junction bases with no gene match: 8. The CDR3 nucleotides are TGTGCCAGCAGCTTGTATGGGACAGGAACTTCCTACAATGAGCAGTTCTTC. This encodes CASSLYGTGTSYNEQFF.

Only a few counts were recorded for this clonotype. CDR3 region: CSARALGAQLDEQYF. CDR3 DNA: TGCAGTGCTAGAGCGCTGGGGGCTCAGTTGGACGAGCAGTACTTC. The chain links TRBV20-1 to TRBJ2-7, with a possible D match to TRBD1 (6 bases). Trimming left V 1 base short and J 5 bases short, with 18 bases between. The germline gives CDR1 DFQATT, CDR2 SNEGSKA (reference sequence). There are 15 residues in the CDR3.

This chain links TRBV28 with TRBJ2-1, with D perhaps matching TRBD2 (7 bases). The CDR3 runs 16 residues. V gave up 3 bases and J gave up 2 bases, with 14 bases separating them. The germline V gene encodes CDR1 MDHEN and CDR2 SYDVKM. The CDR3 protein is CASSFPGGLPYNEQFF. The CDR3 nucleotides read TGTGCCAGCAGTTTTCCGGGGGGCCTCCCCTACAATGAGCAGTTCTTC.

A few counts support this clonotype. This sequence joins TRBV11-2 and TRBJ2-3; perhaps D is TRBD1 or TRBD2 (5 bases each). Germline V lookup: CDR1 SGHAT, CDR2 FQNNGV. The ends were cut back, 5 bases at V and 5 bases at J, with 17 bases in the middle. There are 15 residues in the CDR3. The CDR3 protein is CASSPKRFRGDTQYF. CDR3 DNA: TGTGCCAGCAGCCCTAAGCGGTTTAGGGGAGATACGCAGTATTTT. Using reference TRBV11-2 and TRBJ2-3 for the parts outside the CDR3, the full variable domain is EAGVAQSPRYKIIEKRQSVAFWCNPISGHATLYWYQQILGQGPKLLIQFQNNGVVDDSQLPKDRFSAERLKGVDSTLKIQPAKLEDSAVYLCASSPKRFRGDTQYFGPGTRLTVL.

The rearrangement links TRBV4-1 to TRBJ2-5; the D is unclear. Between the trimmed V and J ends, which lost 1 base and 4 bases, there was a span of 13 bases. The CDR3 is 15 amino acids. From germline, CDR1 is MGHRA and CDR2 YSYEKL. CDR3 residues: CASSQVWKAVETQYF. CDR3 DNA: TGCGCCAGCAGCCAAGTGTGGAAGGCCGTAGAGACCCAGTACTTC.